This is a list of T cell receptor beta chains from one sample in a study of T-cell reconstitution after alpha-beta-depleted transplantation in children. TCRdb re-called the PCR reads through MiXCR, storing one row per CDR3 protein. The table shows almost 500,000 distinct CDR3 sequences, with 8% to 11% occurring only once. Here the sequenced sample was PBMCs, taken before TCRalphabeta/CD19-depleted stem cell transplant. These TCRs come from a child younger than 10 with inherited bone marrow failure, due to receive a stem cell transplant. The CDR3 runs from the conserved cysteine through the conserved F or W. The order of the fields is CDR3 DNA, CDR3 protein, V gene, clone size, J gene, D gene. The D gene is left open where the match is weak. Clone size, where shown, is once, few, many, or a class for clones that have expanded.

cdr3_nt: TGCGCCAGCAGCTGGACTAGCGGGATCTCCTACGAGCAGTACTTC; cdr3_aa: CASSWTSGISYEQYF; v_call: TRBV5-1; clone_size: many; j_call: TRBJ2-7; d_call: TRBD2
cdr3_nt: TGTGCCATCAGACTGGGACAGATGAACACTGAAGCTTTCTTT; cdr3_aa: CAIRLGQMNTEAFF; v_call: TRBV10-3; clone_size: few; j_call: TRBJ1-1; d_call: TRBD1
cdr3_nt: TGTGCCAGCAGCTTTGTAGCGGGAGAGTGGTACAATGAGCAGTTCTTC; cdr3_aa: CASSFVAGEWYNEQFF; v_call: TRBV7-2; clone_size: many; j_call: TRBJ2-1; d_call: TRBD2
cdr3_nt: TGCAGTGCGGATGACGTGACTAGCGGACAAGAGACCCAGTACTTC; cdr3_aa: CSADDVTSGQETQYF; v_call: TRBV20-1; clone_size: few; j_call: TRBJ2-5; d_call: TRBD2
cdr3_nt: TGTGCCAGCAGGGGGGAAGGGGGTCAGCCCCAGCATTTT; cdr3_aa: CASRGEGGQPQHF; v_call: TRBV12-3/TRBV12-4; clone_size: .; j_call: TRBJ1-5; d_call: .
cdr3_nt: TGTGCCAGCAGCGGGCTAGCGGGAGAATATACGCAGTATTTT; cdr3_aa: CASSGLAGEYTQYF; v_call: TRBV7-9; clone_size: many; j_call: TRBJ2-3; d_call: TRBD2
cdr3_nt: TGTGCCACCAGCTTGGGCCCTCCGCGGAAAGAGACCCAGTACTTC; cdr3_aa: CATSLGPPRKETQYF; v_call: TRBV15; clone_size: many; j_call: TRBJ2-5; d_call: .
cdr3_nt: TGTGCCAGCAGCAACGCCCTAGCGGGAGGTGGAGCAGATACGCAGTATTTT; cdr3_aa: CASSNALAGGGADTQYF; v_call: TRBV27; clone_size: .; j_call: TRBJ2-3; d_call: TRBD2
cdr3_nt: TGTGCCAGCAGCCAAAAATGGCGGACTCCAATTTTCAATGAGCAGTTCTTC; cdr3_aa: CASSQKWRTPIFNEQFF; v_call: TRBV3-1; clone_size: many; j_call: TRBJ2-1; d_call: .
cdr3_nt: TGTGCCAGCAACCTCGGTTCGGGCTTCTACAATGAGCAGTTCTTC; cdr3_aa: CASNLGSGFYNEQFF; v_call: TRBV12-3/TRBV12-4; clone_size: many; j_call: TRBJ2-1; d_call: .
cdr3_nt: TGTGCCAGCAGCCCAACAGGGCCTGGAGGCTACACCTTC; cdr3_aa: CASSPTGPGGYTF; v_call: TRBV5-6; clone_size: many; j_call: TRBJ1-2; d_call: .
cdr3_nt: TGCGCCAGCAGCCAAAATCCGGGACAGGGTAATGAGCAGTTCTTC; cdr3_aa: CASSQNPGQGNEQFF; v_call: TRBV4-3; clone_size: .; j_call: TRBJ2-1; d_call: TRBD1
cdr3_nt: TGTGCCAGCAGCTCGGGACAGGGGGCCCCCGGGGAGCTGTTTTTT; cdr3_aa: CASSSGQGAPGELFF; v_call: TRBV11-3; clone_size: .; j_call: TRBJ2-2; d_call: TRBD1
cdr3_nt: TGCGCCAGCAGCTTTGGGGGGAGAGGATACAATGAGCAGTTCTTC; cdr3_aa: CASSFGGRGYNEQFF; v_call: TRBV5-1; clone_size: many; j_call: TRBJ2-1; d_call: .
cdr3_nt: TGCGCCAGCAGCATGGGGCCCGGGGGCAATGAGCAGTTCTTC; cdr3_aa: CASSMGPGGNEQFF; v_call: TRBV5-1; clone_size: many; j_call: TRBJ2-1; d_call: .
cdr3_nt: TGCAGTGCCGGGGCTGAAGCGGGAGGTCACGAGCAGTACTTC; cdr3_aa: CSAGAEAGGHEQYF; v_call: TRBV20-1; clone_size: few; j_call: TRBJ2-7; d_call: TRBD2
cdr3_nt: TGCAGCGTTGAAAGGTGGCTAGCGGGAGAGAAAAACATTCAGTACTTC; cdr3_aa: CSVERWLAGEKNIQYF; v_call: TRBV29-1; clone_size: many; j_call: TRBJ2-4; d_call: TRBD2
cdr3_nt: TGCGCCAGCAGCCAAGGAGGTGGGAGCTCCTACAATGAGCAGTTCTTC; cdr3_aa: CASSQGGGSSYNEQFF; v_call: TRBV4-1; clone_size: many; j_call: TRBJ2-1; d_call: .
cdr3_nt: TGTGCCAGCAGTTTCAGTCTAGCGCTGGCTAATGAGCAGTCCTTC; cdr3_aa: CASSFSLALANEQSF; v_call: TRBV27; clone_size: few; j_call: TRBJ2-1; d_call: .
cdr3_nt: TGCAGTGCTAGGAACGGGAATGAGCAGTTCTTC; cdr3_aa: CSARNGNEQFF; v_call: TRBV20-1; clone_size: many; j_call: TRBJ2-1; d_call: .
cdr3_nt: TGTGCCAGCAGTTTAGAAGGATCACGGGATCAGCCCCAGCATTTT; cdr3_aa: CASSLEGSRDQPQHF; v_call: TRBV27; clone_size: .; j_call: TRBJ1-5; d_call: .
cdr3_nt: TGTGCCTGGGGGAGGGAGGGCAATCAGCCCCAGCATTTT; cdr3_aa: CAWGREGNQPQHF; v_call: TRBV30; clone_size: .; j_call: TRBJ1-5; d_call: .
cdr3_nt: TGTGCCAGCAGCCCGGGACCACCTTACGAGCAGTACTTC; cdr3_aa: CASSPGPPYEQYF; v_call: TRBV13; clone_size: many; j_call: TRBJ2-7; d_call: .
cdr3_nt: TGTGCCAGTAGTATCGGGCTAAGCAATGAGCAGTTCTTC; cdr3_aa: CASSIGLSNEQFF; v_call: TRBV19; clone_size: few; j_call: TRBJ2-1; d_call: .
cdr3_nt: TGTGCCAGCACCATTAGCGGGAGGAGGGGCAATGAGCAGTTCTTC; cdr3_aa: CASTISGRRGNEQFF; v_call: TRBV12-3/TRBV12-4; clone_size: .; j_call: TRBJ2-1; d_call: TRBD2
cdr3_nt: TGTGCCAGCAGCCTAAAAGGACTAGCGGCCTTCTCCTACGAGCAGTACTTC; cdr3_aa: CASSLKGLAAFSYEQYF; v_call: TRBV7-2; clone_size: .; j_call: TRBJ2-7; d_call: TRBD2
cdr3_nt: TGCGCCAGCAGCCTGGGCCCGGGGACAGAGACCCAGTACTTC; cdr3_aa: CASSLGPGTETQYF; v_call: TRBV4-1; clone_size: many; j_call: TRBJ2-5; d_call: .
cdr3_nt: TGCAGCGTCCCGGGACTAGCGGGAGTCGGTGAGCAGTTCTTC; cdr3_aa: CSVPGLAGVGEQFF; v_call: TRBV29-1; clone_size: many; j_call: TRBJ2-1; d_call: TRBD2
cdr3_nt: TGCGCCAGCAGCCAATATGCGGGACCGAGCTCCTACGAGCAGTACTTC; cdr3_aa: CASSQYAGPSSYEQYF; v_call: TRBV4-3; clone_size: many; j_call: TRBJ2-7; d_call: .
cdr3_nt: TGTGCCAGCAGCGCAAGGGGGCTGGACATTCAGTACTTC; cdr3_aa: CASSARGLDIQYF; v_call: TRBV5-6; clone_size: many; j_call: TRBJ2-4; d_call: TRBD1
cdr3_nt: TGCGCCAGCAGCCGGGAGCCGTCATCTACTAATGAGCAGTTCTTC; cdr3_aa: CASSREPSSTNEQFF; v_call: TRBV5-1; clone_size: many; j_call: TRBJ2-1; d_call: .
cdr3_nt: TGCAGTGCTAGAGATGGGACAGTTGGAGATACGCAGTATTTT; cdr3_aa: CSARDGTVGDTQYF; v_call: TRBV20-1; clone_size: many; j_call: TRBJ2-3; d_call: TRBD1
cdr3_nt: TGTGCCAGCAGCGGTTCCGTAGTGGGCGGGAGATCTAACAATGAGCAGTTCTTC; cdr3_aa: CASSGSVVGGRSNNEQFF; v_call: TRBV2; clone_size: .; j_call: TRBJ2-1; d_call: TRBD2
cdr3_nt: TGTGCCAGCAGTTACTCGAGTAGCGTTAGCACAGATACGCAGTATTTT; cdr3_aa: CASSYSSSVSTDTQYF; v_call: TRBV6-5; clone_size: many; j_call: TRBJ2-3; d_call: .
cdr3_nt: TGTGCCAGCAACGGACAGGGGGTTGAGCAACCCTACGAGCAGTACTTC; cdr3_aa: CASNGQGVEQPYEQYF; v_call: TRBV6-2/TRBV6-3; clone_size: few; j_call: TRBJ2-7; d_call: TRBD1
cdr3_nt: TGTGCCAGCAGCTTAGCGTGGGGTCCTTACAATGAGCAGTTCTTC; cdr3_aa: CASSLAWGPYNEQFF; v_call: TRBV7-2; clone_size: many; j_call: TRBJ2-1; d_call: .
cdr3_nt: TGTGCCAGCAGCGTTAACGGTGAAAAACTGTTTTTT; cdr3_aa: CASSVNGEKLFF; v_call: TRBV12-3/TRBV12-4; clone_size: many; j_call: TRBJ1-4; d_call: .
cdr3_nt: TGTGCCAGCAGCTTAGCGCTCCACAATCAGCCCCAGCATTTT; cdr3_aa: CASSLALHNQPQHF; v_call: TRBV7-2; clone_size: many; j_call: TRBJ1-5; d_call: .
cdr3_nt: TGTGCCAGCAGTGAATACAGCCCGGGACAGGGGGCGGTGGACTATGGCTACACCTTC; cdr3_aa: CASSEYSPGQGAVDYGYTF; v_call: TRBV25-1; clone_size: many; j_call: TRBJ1-2; d_call: TRBD1
cdr3_nt: TGTGCCAGCAGTTTTACAGACAGCACAGATACGCAGTATTTT; cdr3_aa: CASSFTDSTDTQYF; v_call: TRBV28; clone_size: few; j_call: TRBJ2-3; d_call: .
cdr3_nt: TGTGCCAGCAGTTTCGGACCGGCTTCGGCCCACGAGCAGTACTTC; cdr3_aa: CASSFGPASAHEQYF; v_call: TRBV27; clone_size: few; j_call: TRBJ2-7; d_call: .
cdr3_nt: TGCGCCAGCAGCCAAGTTCAGGATGAAAAACTGTTTTTT; cdr3_aa: CASSQVQDEKLFF; v_call: TRBV4-1; clone_size: many; j_call: TRBJ1-4; d_call: .
cdr3_nt: TGTGCCAGCAGCAACTTCTGCCTCTCCCAAGGCTCCTACAATGAGCAGTTCTTC; cdr3_aa: CASSNFCLSQGSYNEQFF; v_call: TRBV21-1; clone_size: many; j_call: TRBJ2-1; d_call: .
cdr3_nt: TGCAGTGCAACGGTGGCAGGGCCCCAAGAGACCCAGTACTTC; cdr3_aa: CSATVAGPQETQYF; v_call: TRBV20-1; clone_size: many; j_call: TRBJ2-5; d_call: .
cdr3_nt: TGTGCCAGCACCTTCCTCATTCACCGGGACAGGAACACCGGGGAGCTGTTTTTT; cdr3_aa: CASTFLIHRDRNTGELFF; v_call: TRBV11-1; clone_size: many; j_call: TRBJ2-2; d_call: TRBD1
cdr3_nt: TGTGCCAGCGGAGGCAGCGGGAGGGCCGGCACCGGGGAGCTGTTTTTT; cdr3_aa: CASGGSGRAGTGELFF; v_call: TRBV9; clone_size: few; j_call: TRBJ2-2; d_call: TRBD2
cdr3_nt: TGTGCCAGCAGTTTATTTGTGGGAGGGGTCGGTTACACCGGGGAGCTGTTTTTT; cdr3_aa: CASSLFVGGVGYTGELFF; v_call: TRBV28; clone_size: many; j_call: TRBJ2-2; d_call: TRBD2
cdr3_nt: TGTGCCAGCAGTCTTCTTGATAGCATAGCGGGAGGGGGTCGGAATGAGCAGTTCTTC; cdr3_aa: CASSLLDSIAGGGRNEQFF; v_call: TRBV27; clone_size: few; j_call: TRBJ2-1; d_call: TRBD2
cdr3_nt: TGTGCCAGCAACCTGGGGGGCCCCTCCTACGAGCAGTACTTC; cdr3_aa: CASNLGGPSYEQYF; v_call: TRBV7-8; clone_size: few; j_call: TRBJ2-7; d_call: .
cdr3_nt: TGTGCCAGCAGCCCAGGATGGGGCCTGAACACTGAAGCTTTCTTT; cdr3_aa: CASSPGWGLNTEAFF; v_call: TRBV7-9; clone_size: many; j_call: TRBJ1-1; d_call: .
cdr3_nt: TGCAGCGTTGAGAAATATGGCTACACCTTC; cdr3_aa: CSVEKYGYTF; v_call: TRBV29-1; clone_size: many; j_call: TRBJ1-2; d_call: .
cdr3_nt: TGCAGTGCTAGAATTCTAGCGGGCACCGGGGAGCTGTTTTTT; cdr3_aa: CSARILAGTGELFF; v_call: TRBV20-1; clone_size: many; j_call: TRBJ2-2; d_call: TRBD2
cdr3_nt: TGCGCCAGCAGCCAAGAGGGGCTAGCGGGAACCTACGAGCAGTACTTC; cdr3_aa: CASSQEGLAGTYEQYF; v_call: TRBV4-3; clone_size: many; j_call: TRBJ2-7; d_call: TRBD2